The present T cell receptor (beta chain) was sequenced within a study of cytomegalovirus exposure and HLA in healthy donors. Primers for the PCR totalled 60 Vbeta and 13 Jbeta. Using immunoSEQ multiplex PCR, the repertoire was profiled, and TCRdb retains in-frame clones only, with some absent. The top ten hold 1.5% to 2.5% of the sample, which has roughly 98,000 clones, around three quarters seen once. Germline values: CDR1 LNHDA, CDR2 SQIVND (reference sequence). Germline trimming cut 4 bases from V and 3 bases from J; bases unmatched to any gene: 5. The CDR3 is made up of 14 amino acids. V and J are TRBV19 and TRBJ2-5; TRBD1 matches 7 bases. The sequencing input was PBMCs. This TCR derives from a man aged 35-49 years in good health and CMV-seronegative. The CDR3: CASSSPGQKETQYF. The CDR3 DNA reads TGTGCCAGTAGTAGTCCGGGACAGAAAGAGACCCAGTACTTC.